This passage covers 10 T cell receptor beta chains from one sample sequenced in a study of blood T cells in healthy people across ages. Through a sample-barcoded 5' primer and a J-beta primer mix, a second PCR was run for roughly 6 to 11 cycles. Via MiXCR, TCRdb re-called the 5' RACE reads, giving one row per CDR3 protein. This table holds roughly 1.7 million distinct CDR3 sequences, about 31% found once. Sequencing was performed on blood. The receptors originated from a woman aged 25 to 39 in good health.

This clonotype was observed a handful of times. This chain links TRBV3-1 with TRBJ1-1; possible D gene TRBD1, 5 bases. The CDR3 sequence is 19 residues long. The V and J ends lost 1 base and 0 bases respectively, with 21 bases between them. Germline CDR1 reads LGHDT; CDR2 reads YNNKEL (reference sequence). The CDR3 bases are TGTGCCAGCAGCCAAGTTCCCCCGGGACCCCGGCCTTTGAACACTGAAGCTTTCTTT. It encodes CASSQVPPGPRPLNTEAFF.

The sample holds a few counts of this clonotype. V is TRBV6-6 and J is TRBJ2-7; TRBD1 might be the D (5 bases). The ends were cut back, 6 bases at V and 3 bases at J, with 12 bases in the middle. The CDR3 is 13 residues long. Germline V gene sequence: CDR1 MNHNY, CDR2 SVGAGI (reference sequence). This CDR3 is CASSPQAIYEQYF. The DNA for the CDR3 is TGTGCCAGCAGCCCACAGGCCATCTACGAGCAGTACTTC.

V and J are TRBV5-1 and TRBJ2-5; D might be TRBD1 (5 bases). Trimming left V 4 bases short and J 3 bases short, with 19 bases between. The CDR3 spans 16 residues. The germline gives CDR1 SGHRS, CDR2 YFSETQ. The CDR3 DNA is TGCGCCAGCAGCCACCAACTTAAGGGGAAAGAAGAGACCCAGTACTTC. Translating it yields CASSHQLKGKEETQYF.

CDR3 nucleotides: TGTGCCAGCAGTTTAAGTCAGGGGGCGTCCGAGCAGTACTTC. Translation: CASSLSQGASEQYF. The chain has TRBV28 and TRBJ2-7, with 8 bases matching TRBD1. Trimming took 2 bases from V and 6 from J; bases not matched to a gene: 6. This CDR3 is built from 14 residues. Germline V lookup: CDR1 MDHEN, CDR2 SYDVKM.

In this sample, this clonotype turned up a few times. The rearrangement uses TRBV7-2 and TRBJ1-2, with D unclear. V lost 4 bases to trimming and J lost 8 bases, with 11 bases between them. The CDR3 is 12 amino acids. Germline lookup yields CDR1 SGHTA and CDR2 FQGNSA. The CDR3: CASSYMTGGYTF. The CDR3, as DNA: TGTGCCAGCAGCTATATGACTGGGGGCTACACCTTC. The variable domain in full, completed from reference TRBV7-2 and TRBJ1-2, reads GAGVSQSPSNKVTEKGKDVELRCDPISGHTALYWYRQSLGQGLEFLIYFQGNSAPDKSGLPSDRFSAERTGGSVSTLTIQRTQQEDSAVYLCASSYMTGGYTFGSGTRLTVV.

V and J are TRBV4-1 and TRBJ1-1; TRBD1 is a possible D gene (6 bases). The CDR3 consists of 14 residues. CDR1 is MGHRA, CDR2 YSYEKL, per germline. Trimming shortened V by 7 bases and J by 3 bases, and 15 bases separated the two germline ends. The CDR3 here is CASTEFKGDTEAFF. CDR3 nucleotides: TGCGCCAGCACCGAGTTTAAGGGGGACACTGAAGCTTTCTTT.

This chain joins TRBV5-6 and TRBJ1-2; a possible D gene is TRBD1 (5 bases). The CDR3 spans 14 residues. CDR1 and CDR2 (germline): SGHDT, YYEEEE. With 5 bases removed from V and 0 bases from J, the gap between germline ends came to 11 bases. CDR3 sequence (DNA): TGTGCCAGCAGAACCGAGACAGCTAACTATGGCTACACCTTC. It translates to CASRTETANYGYTF.

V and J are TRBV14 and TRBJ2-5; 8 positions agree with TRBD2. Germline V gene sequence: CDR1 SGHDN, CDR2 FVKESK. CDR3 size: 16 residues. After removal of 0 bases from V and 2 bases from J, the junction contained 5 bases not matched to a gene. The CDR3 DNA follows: TGTGCCAGCAGCCAAGAAAAGCGGGAGACGCAAGAGACCCAGTACTTC. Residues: CASSQEKRETQETQYF.

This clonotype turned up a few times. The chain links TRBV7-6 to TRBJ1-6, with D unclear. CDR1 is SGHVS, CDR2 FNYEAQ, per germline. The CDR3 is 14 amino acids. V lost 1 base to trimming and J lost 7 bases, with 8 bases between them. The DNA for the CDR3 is TGTGCCAGCAGCTTAGGAGAGCGGAATTCACCCCTCCACTTT. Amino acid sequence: CASSLGERNSPLHF.

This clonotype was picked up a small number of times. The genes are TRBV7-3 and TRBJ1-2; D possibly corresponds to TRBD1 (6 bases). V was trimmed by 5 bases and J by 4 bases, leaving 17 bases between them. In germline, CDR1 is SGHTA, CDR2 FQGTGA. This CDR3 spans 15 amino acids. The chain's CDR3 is CASSPDGGLGYGYTF. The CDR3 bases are TGTGCCAGCAGCCCGGACGGGGGCCTAGGCTATGGCTACACCTTC.